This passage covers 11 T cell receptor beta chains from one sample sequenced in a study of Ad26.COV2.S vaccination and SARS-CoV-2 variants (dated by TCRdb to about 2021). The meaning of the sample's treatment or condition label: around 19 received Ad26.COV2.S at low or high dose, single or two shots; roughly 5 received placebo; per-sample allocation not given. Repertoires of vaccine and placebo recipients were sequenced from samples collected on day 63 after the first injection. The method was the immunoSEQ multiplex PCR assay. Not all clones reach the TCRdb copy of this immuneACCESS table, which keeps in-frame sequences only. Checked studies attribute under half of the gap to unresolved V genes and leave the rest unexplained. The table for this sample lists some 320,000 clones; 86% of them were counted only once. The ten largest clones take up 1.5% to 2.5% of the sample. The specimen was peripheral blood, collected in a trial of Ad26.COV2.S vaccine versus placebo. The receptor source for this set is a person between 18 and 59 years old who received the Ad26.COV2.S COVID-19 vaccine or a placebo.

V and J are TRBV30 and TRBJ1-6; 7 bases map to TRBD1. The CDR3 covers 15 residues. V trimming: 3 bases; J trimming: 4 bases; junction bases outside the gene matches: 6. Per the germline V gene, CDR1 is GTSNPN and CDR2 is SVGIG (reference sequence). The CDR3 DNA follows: TGTGCCTGGAGAACTACAGGGGAATATAATTCACCCCTCCACTTT. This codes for CAWRTTGEYNSPLHF.

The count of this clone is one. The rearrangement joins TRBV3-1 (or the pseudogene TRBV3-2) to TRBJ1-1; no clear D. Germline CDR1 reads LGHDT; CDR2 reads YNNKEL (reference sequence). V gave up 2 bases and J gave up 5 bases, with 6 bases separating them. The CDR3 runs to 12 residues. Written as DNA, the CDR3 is TGTGCCAGCAGCCAAAGTTGGACTGAAGCTTTCTTT. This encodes CASSQSWTEAFF.

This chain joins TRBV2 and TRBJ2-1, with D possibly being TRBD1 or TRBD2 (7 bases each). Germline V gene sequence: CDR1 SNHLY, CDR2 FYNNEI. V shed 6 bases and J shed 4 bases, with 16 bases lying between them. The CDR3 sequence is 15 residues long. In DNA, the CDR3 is TGTGCCAGCAGCGGGGAGGGGGCCAGGTACAATGAGCAGTTCTTC. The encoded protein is CASSGEGARYNEQFF.

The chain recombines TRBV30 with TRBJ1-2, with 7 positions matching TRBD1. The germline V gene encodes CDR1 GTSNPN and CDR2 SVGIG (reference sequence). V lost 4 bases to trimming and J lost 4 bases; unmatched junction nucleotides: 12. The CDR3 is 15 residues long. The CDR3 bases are TGTGCCTGGACTCAGAAAGGGACAGTCTTCTATGGCTACACCTTC. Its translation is CAWTQKGTVFYGYTF. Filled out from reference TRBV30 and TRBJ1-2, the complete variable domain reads SQTIHQWPATLVQPVGSPLSLECTVEGTSNPNLYWYRQAAGRGLQLLFYSVGIGQISSEVPQNLSASRPQDRQFILSSKKLLLSDSGFYLCAWTQKGTVFYGYTFGSGTRLTVV.

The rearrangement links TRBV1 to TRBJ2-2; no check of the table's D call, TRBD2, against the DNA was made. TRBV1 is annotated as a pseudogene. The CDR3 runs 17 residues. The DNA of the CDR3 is TGCACCAGCAGCCGGGCCCCGGCTAGCGGGGATACCGGGGAGCTGTTTTTT. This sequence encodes CTSSRAPASGDTGELFF.

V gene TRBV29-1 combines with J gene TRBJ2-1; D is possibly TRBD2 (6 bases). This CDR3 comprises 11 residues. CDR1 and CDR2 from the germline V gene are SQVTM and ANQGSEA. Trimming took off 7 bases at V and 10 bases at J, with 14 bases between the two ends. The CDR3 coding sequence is TGCAGCGCACGCAACGGGGGAGAGCAGTTCTTC. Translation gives CSARNGGEQFF.

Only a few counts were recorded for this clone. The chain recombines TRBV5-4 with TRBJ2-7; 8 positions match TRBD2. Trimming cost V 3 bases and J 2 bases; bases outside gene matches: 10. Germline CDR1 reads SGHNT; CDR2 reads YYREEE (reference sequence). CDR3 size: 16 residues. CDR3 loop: CASSWGGGLTTYEQYF. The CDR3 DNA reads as TGTGCCAGCAGCTGGGGCGGGGGGCTGACTACCTACGAGCAGTACTTC.

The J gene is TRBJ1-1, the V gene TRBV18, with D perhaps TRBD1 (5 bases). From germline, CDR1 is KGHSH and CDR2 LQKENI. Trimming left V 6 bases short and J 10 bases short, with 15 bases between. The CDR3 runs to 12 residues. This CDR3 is CASSPSPGLAFF. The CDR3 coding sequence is TGTGCCAGCTCTCCGAGCCCAGGGCTAGCTTTCTTT.

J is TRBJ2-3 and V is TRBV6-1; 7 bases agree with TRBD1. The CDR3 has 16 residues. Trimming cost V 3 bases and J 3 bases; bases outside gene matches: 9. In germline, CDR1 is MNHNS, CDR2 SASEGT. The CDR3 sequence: CASSDDRAGLTDTQYF. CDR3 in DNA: TGTGCCAGCAGTGATGACAGGGCTGGGTTGACAGATACGCAGTATTTT.

The CDR3 is CASSRQGTGPRSGNTIYF. CDR3 coding DNA: TGTGCCAGCAGCAGACAAGGGACAGGTCCACGCTCTGGAAACACCATATATTTT. This chain uses TRBV5-8 with TRBJ1-3, with 8 bases fitting TRBD1. The CDR3 runs 18 residues. Losses at the gene ends were 4 bases for V and 0 bases for J; bases not matched to a gene: 12. The V gene's germline CDR1 is SGHTS and CDR2 YDEGEE.

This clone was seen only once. In DNA form, the CDR3 reads TGTGCCAGCAGTTCACAGGGATTTAACACTGAAGCTTTCTTT. It yields the protein CASSSQGFNTEAFF. V and J are TRBV7-2 and TRBJ1-1; tentative D call: TRBD1 (6 bases). The CDR3 runs 14 residues. In germline, CDR1 is SGHTA, CDR2 FQGNSA. V dropped 6 bases and J dropped 2 bases, with 13 bases sitting between them.